Given below is one T cell receptor beta chain in context. The data belong to a study of blood T cell repertoires in COVID-19. In the study overall: The United States, Italy and Spain were the sources of the acute and convalescent COVID-19 samples.

Seattle's enrolled individuals joined amid active infection and were then monitored longitudinally. Per the study methods: Reference gene primer amplification gave nucleated cell count estimates. The data were produced by immunoSEQ multiplex PCR, yet TCRdb's version contains in-frame clones alone and is incomplete. V and J calls and clone size come straight from that table; D and trimming were deduced from the DNA. The sample records about 200,000 clones, 82% being singletons. The CDR3 is 13 residues long. The V end was cut by 0 bases, the J end by 4 bases, with 8 bases between. CDR1 is SGHDT and CDR2 is YYEEEE in the germline V gene.

The sequenced sample was peripheral blood. This sequence originates from an older woman with COVID-19, enrolled during active disease. V is TRBV5-6 and J is TRBJ2-7; D uncertain. In DNA form, the CDR3 reads TGTGCCAGCAGCTTGGGTCCGTTGTACGAGCAGTACTTC. As protein: CASSLGPLYEQYF.